One sample yielded the 20 T cell receptor beta chains listed below, sequenced in a study of cytomegalovirus exposure and HLA in healthy donors (dated 2017 in TCRdb). Libraries were built with the immunoSEQ multiplex PCR assay. A mixture of 60 forward primers for TCR Vbeta segments and 13 reverse primers for TCR Jbeta segments was used in the multiplex PCR. TCRdb re-hosts the immuneACCESS table, in-frame sequences only. Its copies lack some clones; in the studies checked, an unresolved V gene accounts for under half of them, and the cause for the rest is not known. The sample includes 150,000 to 200,000 clones, with around four fifths observed a single time. Of the sample, less than 15% is held by the ten largest clones. The sequenced material came from PBMCs. The source of these receptors is a woman in her forties or fifties in good health and CMV-seropositive.

The rearrangement uses TRBV4-1 and TRBJ1-1, with TRBD1 identical over 7 bases. Germline V CDR1 and CDR2: MGHRA, YSYEKL. V gave up 0 bases and J gave up 4 bases; unmatched junction bases: 2. The CDR3 runs 14 residues. The CDR3 reads CASSQDSGGTEAFF. CDR3 bases: TGCGCCAGCAGCCAAGATTCAGGGGGCACTGAAGCTTTCTTT.

V usage is TRBV11-2 and J usage is TRBJ2-5; D gene unclear. V shed 1 base and J shed 1 base, with 10 bases lying between them. The germline V gene has CDR1 SGHAT and CDR2 FQNNGV. The CDR3 totals 15 residues. The CDR3, as DNA: TGTGCCAGCAGCTTAGGTCGGCGGCTCCAAGAGACCCAGTACTTC. Amino acid sequence: CASSLGRRLQETQYF.

The rearrangement joins TRBV2 to TRBJ2-6; possible D gene TRBD2, 6 bases. The CDR3 totals 17 residues. Trimming left V 3 bases short and J 0 bases short, with 12 bases between. Germline values: CDR1 SNHLY, CDR2 FYNNEI. The CDR3 sequence is CASSEEGNLSGANVLTF. CDR3 in DNA: TGTGCCAGCAGTGAGGAGGGGAACCTCTCTGGGGCCAACGTCCTGACTTTC.

The genes are TRBV2 and TRBJ2-1; the match to TRBD1 covers 8 bases. Per the germline V gene, CDR1 is SNHLY and CDR2 is FYNNEI. The trim removed 8 bases at V and 7 bases at J, leaving 13 bases unmatched. CDR3 length equals 15 residues. CDR3 loop: CASRFQGAQGNEQFF. CDR3 sequence (DNA): TGTGCCAGCCGCTTCCAGGGGGCGCAAGGGAATGAGCAGTTCTTC.

This chain joins TRBV7-6 and TRBJ2-7; 8 positions agree with TRBD2. After removal of 1 base from V and 7 bases from J, the junction contained 3 bases not matched to a gene. Germline assignment: CDR1 SGHVS and CDR2 FNYEAQ. The length of the CDR3 is 13 residues. CDR3 in amino acids: CASSLGTSGEQYF. As DNA, the CDR3 is TGTGCCAGCAGCTTAGGCACTAGCGGAGAGCAGTACTTC.

A word on this clone: One junction end does not reproduce the germline sequence, and a read error may be involved. The J gene is TRBJ1-1, the V gene TRBV9; D is uncertain. Per germline, CDR1 SGDLS and CDR2 YYNGEE. CDR3 length: 15 amino acids. DNA for the CDR3: TGTGCCAGCAGCGTAGAACCGGGTGTGAACACTGAAGCTTTTTTT. It codes for CASSVEPGVNTEAFF.

V is TRBV11-3 and J is TRBJ1-1; 10 nucleotides align to TRBD1. Per the germline V gene, CDR1 is SGHNT and CDR2 is YENEEA. The CDR3 contains 13 residues. The J segment lost 7 bases and the V segment lost 5 bases, leaving 4 bases of the junction unmatched. The CDR3 nucleotides read TGTGCCAGCAGCGTGGGACAGGGGAATGAAGCTTTCTTT. This encodes CASSVGQGNEAFF.

The chain couples TRBV6-5 to TRBJ1-3; D is perhaps TRBD1 (6 bases). Germline V lookup: CDR1 MNHEY, CDR2 SVGAGI. V was shortened by 0 bases and J by 2 bases, with 8 bases between the two germline ends. The CDR3 contains 15 residues. CDR3 in amino acids: CASSYSGAAGNTIYF. CDR3 DNA: TGTGCCAGCAGTTACTCGGGGGCTGCTGGAAACACCATATATTTT.

V and J are TRBV4-1 and TRBJ1-2, with a tentative D call TRBD1 (6 bases). The germline V gene has CDR1 MGHRA and CDR2 YSYEKL. The CDR3 sequence is 15 residues long. Trimming left V 3 bases short and J 2 bases short, with 13 bases between. Here the CDR3 reads CASSQAGTLNYGYTF. The CDR3 nucleotides read TGCGCCAGCAGCCAGGCCGGGACATTAAACTATGGCTACACCTTC.

The chain joins TRBV6-5 to TRBJ1-2; D unclear. CDR1 and CDR2 (germline): MNHEY, SVGAGI. The V gene lost 10 bases and the J gene lost 0 bases, with 12 bases spanning the gap. The CDR3 extends over 13 amino acids. The CDR3 nucleotides read TGTGCCACCCTAGCCGAAGCTAACTATGGCTACACCTTC. Encoded protein: CATLAEANYGYTF.

The chain links TRBV6-1 to TRBJ2-3, with unresolved D. The V gene lost 8 bases and the J gene lost 2 bases, with 8 bases spanning the gap. Germline-derived CDR1 and CDR2 are MNHNS and SASEGT. The CDR3 runs to 12 residues. DNA of the CDR3: TGTGCCAGCGGTAGCCCCACAGATACGCAGTATTTT. The encoded protein is CASGSPTDTQYF.

This clone showed up just a few times. The chain employs TRBV14 and TRBJ2-1; 7 bases are shared with TRBD1. CDR1 and CDR2 (germline): SGHDN, FVKESK. V lost 6 bases, J lost 7 bases, and 12 bases stayed unmatched. The CDR3 is 15 amino acids. The CDR3 reads CASRRSGQSWNEQFF. CDR3 bases: TGTGCCAGCAGACGTTCGGGACAGAGTTGGAATGAGCAGTTCTTC.

The sample holds a few counts of this clone. The chain uses TRBV18 and TRBJ2-1; no clear D gene. Germline loops: CDR1 KGHSH, CDR2 LQKENI. This CDR3 contains 12 residues. V was pared by 5 bases and J by 5 bases, with 7 bases between. This chain's CDR3 is CASSGLHNEQFF. The CDR3 nucleotides read TGTGCCAGCTCAGGCCTCCACAATGAGCAGTTCTTC. The full variable domain, in which reference TRBV18 and TRBJ2-1 provide the parts outside the CDR3, is NAGVMQNPRHLVRRRGQEARLRCSPMKGHSHVYWYRQLPEEGLKFMVYLQKENIIDESGMPKERFSAEFPKEGPSILRIQQVVRGDSAAYFCASSGLHNEQFFGPGTRLTVL.

V gene TRBV5-1 combines with J gene TRBJ1-6; tentatively, D is TRBD1 (6 bases). Germline CDR1 and CDR2: SGHRS and YFSETQ. The CDR3 runs 15 residues. V gave up 0 bases and J gave up 7 bases, with 11 bases separating them. The CDR3 DNA sequence: TGCGCCAGCAGCTTGGAACCAGGGGTGAATTCACCCCTCCACTTT. This codes for CASSLEPGVNSPLHF.

This chain uses TRBV9 with TRBJ2-5; 10 nucleotides align to TRBD2. The V segment lost 0 bases and the J segment 4 bases; nucleotides outside the gene matches: 9. Germline assignment: CDR1 SGDLS and CDR2 YYNGEE. The CDR3 has 17 residues. In nucleotides, the CDR3 is TGTGCCAGCAGCGTAGGGGCTAGCGGGGGTAGGTCAGAGACCCAGTACTTC. This sequence encodes CASSVGASGGRSETQYF.

This clone was counted between two and nine times. V gene TRBV4-2 combines with J gene TRBJ2-7; the match to TRBD1 covers 8 bases. Germline V gene lookup returns CDR1 LGHNA and CDR2 YNFKEQ. The CDR3 consists of 14 residues. Trimming took 4 bases from V and 2 from J; bases not matched to a gene: 4. CDR3 nucleotide sequence: TGTGCCAGCAGCCCGACAGGGGCCGCCTACGAGCAGTACTTC. As protein: CASSPTGAAYEQYF.

The chain has TRBV6-5 and TRBJ2-1; weak D call: TRBD1 (8 bases). V shed 6 bases and J shed 9 bases, with 15 bases lying between them. CDR1 is MNHEY and CDR2 is SVGAGI in the germline V gene. The CDR3 totals 13 residues. This CDR3 reads CASSSQGEGEQFF. The CDR3 bases are TGTGCCAGCAGCTCACAGGGGGAGGGTGAGCAGTTCTTC.

This clone was counted between two and nine times. V is TRBV5-6 and J is TRBJ1-2, with D hard to call. V lost 4 bases and J lost 4, with 14 bases in between. CDR3 length: 14 amino acids. CDR1 is SGHDT and CDR2 is YYEEEE in the germline V gene. CDR3: CASSPLDSLYGYTF. In nucleotides, the CDR3 is TGTGCCAGCAGCCCTCTGGACTCCCTCTATGGCTACACCTTC.

The V call is TRBV4-1, the J call TRBJ2-7; D is unclear. CDR3 size: 13 residues. V was trimmed by 2 bases and J by 0 bases, leaving 5 bases between them. Germline V lookup: CDR1 MGHRA, CDR2 YSYEKL. The CDR3, as DNA: TGCGCCAGCAGCCAATATTCCTCCTACGAGCAGTACTTC. Protein product: CASSQYSSYEQYF.

This chain links TRBV14 with TRBJ1-1, with 9 positions matching TRBD1. J lost 8 bases, V lost 1 base, and 2 bases had no gene match. Per germline, CDR1 SGHDN and CDR2 FVKESK. There are 13 residues in the CDR3. The CDR3 nucleotides read TGTGCCAGCAGCCAAGTACAGGGGGCAGAAGCTTTCTTT. It yields the protein CASSQVQGAEAFF.